The 5 T cell receptor beta chains given below trace back to one sample, sequenced in a study of T cells in pancreatic ductal adenocarcinoma. No neoadjuvant therapy was given to the selected pancreatic ductal adenocarcinoma patients before their surgery. Some clones are missing from TCRdb's copy, which holds only in-frame ones; the method was immunoSEQ multiplex PCR. The data show tens of thousands of clones, 85% to 95% seen once. Sequenced: PBMCs. These receptor sequences come from a human donor with pancreatic ductal adenocarcinoma.

In its sample, this clone ranks as medium-sized. V is TRBV28 and J is TRBJ1-3, with 11 nucleotides matching TRBD1. V shed 1 base, J shed 0 bases, and the junction held 14 bases outside the gene matches. Germline CDR1 reads MDHEN; CDR2 reads SYDVKM. The CDR3 is 21 amino acids. The CDR3 loop reads CASSLFKAIGTGGVSGNTIYF. CDR3 bases: TGTGCCAGCAGTTTATTTAAGGCAATTGGGACAGGGGGAGTCTCTGGAAACACCATATATTTT.

The chain couples TRBV7-9 to TRBJ1-3; D perhaps matches TRBD1 (5 bases). Germline V gene sequence: CDR1 SEHNR, CDR2 FQNEAQ (reference sequence). This CDR3 has 15 amino acids. The V end lost 5 bases, the J end lost 4 bases, and 15 bases lay between the germline ends. The CDR3 spells CASSPGRADGNTIYF. The CDR3 nucleotides read TGTGCCAGCAGCCCAGGGAGGGCAGACGGAAACACCATATATTTT.

The rearrangement uses TRBV19 and TRBJ2-1, with a tentative D call TRBD1 (6 bases). This CDR3 has 14 amino acids. Trimming took 5 bases from V and 2 from J, leaving 10 bases between them. Germline loops: CDR1 LNHDA, CDR2 SQIVND (reference sequence). Written as DNA, the CDR3 is TGTGCCAGTAGTTCTACAGGGCCCTACAATGAGCAGTTCTTC. Its translation: CASSSTGPYNEQFF.

This chain connects TRBV10-3 to TRBJ2-3; D may be TRBD2 (5 bases). CDR1 is ENHRY, CDR2 SYGVKD, per germline. This CDR3 region has 16 residues. The V end lost 0 bases, the J end lost 1 base, and 11 bases lay between the germline ends. The CDR3 DNA follows: TGTGCCATCAGTGAGTCCGGGGTACTCCGCACAGATACGCAGTATTTT. Translation gives CAISESGVLRTDTQYF.

The rearrangement links TRBV27 to TRBJ1-2; 9 bases map to TRBD1. Germline V lookup: CDR1 MNHEY, CDR2 SMNVEV (reference sequence). Trimming cost V 2 bases and J 1 base; bases outside gene matches: 11. The CDR3 is made up of 18 amino acids. The CDR3, as DNA: TGTGCCAGCAGTTTAATCCATTCGCCGGGACAGGGTAACTATGGCTACACCTTC. As protein: CASSLIHSPGQGNYGYTF.